This T cell receptor beta chain originates from a study of a mutant IDH1 vaccine in newly diagnosed glioma. At the level of the study: Vaccination started 4-6 weeks after radiotherapy alone, or with temozolomide cycles.

The CDR3 runs 12 residues. Trimming pared 2 bases from V and 9 bases from J, leaving 9 bases between. Germline CDR1 reads ENHRY; CDR2 reads SYGVKD. TCRdb's table, derived via immunoSEQ multiplex PCR, lists solely in-frame clones and lacks some. The sample carries about 120,000 clones, around 80% recorded once. Time point denoted: week 11, during vaccination. Each vaccine dose was 300 ug of mutant IDH1 20-mer peptide, with topical imiquimod. As to this clone: What it binds is unknown.

The specimen comprised PBMCs, sampled from a glioma patient whose treatment included an IDH1 peptide vaccine. This chain joins TRBV10-3 and TRBJ2-3; D is possibly TRBD1 or TRBD2 (5 bases each). The origin of this receptor is a man between 35 and 55 years old with glioma. DNA for the CDR3: TGTGCCATCAGTGAGGGGGGAGAGACGCAGTATTTT. Protein sequence: CAISEGGETQYF.